What follows are 15 T cell receptor beta chains derived from one specimen sequenced in a study of T cell repertoires in cytomegalovirus infection. TCRdb reprocessed the reads with MiXCR, giving one entry per CDR3 protein. In the table there are around 210,000 distinct CDR3 sequences, 6.5% of which are singletons. The sequencing input was PBMCs. The receptors stem from a human donor in good health (CMV status not recorded). Some clones in this sample may be carry-over from other donors' samples.

The chain joins TRBV4-1 to TRBJ1-3; the match to TRBD1 covers 7 bases. Germline values: CDR1 MGHRA, CDR2 YSYEKL. This CDR3 spans 17 amino acids. With V trimmed by 3 bases and J by 0 bases, 8 bases remained unmatched. CDR3 in amino acids: CASSHVTGTDSGNTIYF. The CDR3 region has the DNA TGCGCCAGCAGCCACGTCACCGGGACAGACTCTGGAAACACCATATATTTT.

The chain employs TRBV2 and TRBJ2-7; 10 bases line up with TRBD1. The length of the CDR3 is 15 residues. Germline V gene sequence: CDR1 SNHLY, CDR2 FYNNEI. Losses at the gene ends were 7 bases for V and 6 bases for J; bases not matched to a gene: 12. CDR3 in amino acids: CASNTPGQGKLEQYF. DNA for the CDR3: TGTGCCAGCAATACACCGGGACAGGGGAAGCTCGAGCAGTACTTC.

This clonotype was seen at least ten times. The chain is built from TRBV7-2 and TRBJ2-5; D gene ambiguous. V lost 5 bases and J 5 bases, leaving 12 bases between the germline ends. Germline values: CDR1 SGHTA, CDR2 FQGNSA. The CDR3 sequence is 13 residues long. CDR3 loop: CASSQFPRETQYF. The CDR3 DNA reads TGTGCCAGCAGCCAATTTCCGCGGGAGACCCAGTACTTC.

This clonotype showed up many times. The V and J genes are TRBV14 and TRBJ2-1; 9 bases line up with TRBD2. This CDR3 has 16 amino acids. CDR1 and CDR2 (germline): SGHDN, FVKESK. With 5 bases clipped from V and 2 bases from J, the junction kept 7 bases outside the gene matches. The CDR3 DNA follows: TGTGCCAGCAGCTTAATAGCGGGGGATGCCTACAATGAGCAGTTCTTC. This sequence encodes CASSLIAGDAYNEQFF.

This clonotype was counted at least ten times. The rearrangement joins TRBV19 to TRBJ1-5; D remains ambiguous. The germline gives CDR1 LNHDA, CDR2 SQIVND (reference sequence). The CDR3 is 15 residues long. V was trimmed by 6 bases and J by 2 bases, leaving 14 bases between them. The CDR3 nucleotides are TGTGCCAGTAGCTTCGAGCAGGCGGGCAATCAGCCCCAGCATTTT. Translated: CASSFEQAGNQPQHF.

This clonotype showed up many times. The chain links TRBV5-4 to TRBJ2-1, with D perhaps matching TRBD2 (5 bases). The germline gives CDR1 SGHNT, CDR2 YYREEE (reference sequence). The V end lost 3 bases, the J end lost 0 bases, and 10 bases lay between the germline ends. This CDR3 comprises 15 residues. The CDR3 DNA reads as TGTGCCAGCAGCTACAGCGGTAGCTCCTACAATGAGCAGTTCTTC. It specifies CASSYSGSSYNEQFF.

This chain uses TRBV20-1 with TRBJ1-2; D remains ambiguous. V shed 6 bases and J shed 2 bases, with 19 bases lying between them. Germline V gene data show CDR1 as DFQATT and CDR2 as SNEGSKA (reference sequence). The CDR3 is 15 residues long. CDR3 DNA: TGCAGTGCCCCAGTTTTTAAGGCTACCAACTATGGCTACACCTTC. This sequence encodes CSAPVFKATNYGYTF.

This clonotype was seen many times. V usage is TRBV19 and J usage is TRBJ1-2, with D hard to call. This CDR3 is built from 14 residues. Trimming pared 5 bases from V and 8 bases from J, leaving 18 bases between. Germline values: CDR1 LNHDA, CDR2 SQIVND (reference sequence). The CDR3 coding sequence is TGTGCCAGTAGTTTTGGCCGAAACCTCGGCGGCTACACCTTC. Residues: CASSFGRNLGGYTF. Combining the CDR3 with reference TRBV19 and TRBJ1-2 gives the whole variable domain DGGITQSPKYLFRKEGQNVTLSCEQNLNHDAMYWYRQDPGQGLRLIYYSQIVNDFQKGDIAEGYSVSREKKESFPLTVTSAQKNPTAFYLCASSFGRNLGGYTFGSGTRLTVV.

This clonotype showed up just a few times. The rearrangement links TRBV20-1 to TRBJ2-7, with 7 bases aligning to TRBD1. The CDR3 has 13 residues. V was pared by 6 bases and J by 1 base, with 6 bases of the junction left unmatched. Per the germline V gene, CDR1 is DFQATT and CDR2 is SNEGSKA (reference sequence). CDR3 in amino acids: CSAHTGDSYEQYF. The CDR3 coding sequence is TGCAGTGCCCATACAGGGGATTCCTACGAGCAGTACTTC.

This clonotype was counted ten times or more. V usage is TRBV28 and J usage is TRBJ2-5, with TRBD2 identical over 8 bases. The V gene's germline CDR1 is MDHEN and CDR2 SYDVKM. Trimming cost V 3 bases and J 1 base; bases outside gene matches: 4. This CDR3 is built from 15 residues. The CDR3 region has the DNA TGTGCCAGCAGTTTCGGGGGGGGAGGCCAAGAGACCCAGTACTTC. Translating gives CASSFGGGGQETQYF.

This clonotype was seen repeatedly, ten times or more. V usage is TRBV7-2 and J usage is TRBJ1-1; 9 bases match TRBD1. Germline V gene data show CDR1 as SGHTA and CDR2 as FQGNSA. The V and J ends lost 3 bases and 7 bases, in that order; junction bases with no gene match: 6. CDR3 size: 14 residues. Here the CDR3 DNA reads TGTGCCAGCAGCTTGGCGGACAGGGGTATTGAAGCTTTCTTT. It specifies CASSLADRGIEAFF.

This clonotype was observed a few times. The chain couples TRBV12-3 or TRBV12-4 to TRBJ1-2, with D uncertain. The CDR3 loop spans 14 amino acids. V lost 3 bases and J lost 4, with 12 bases in between. The chain's CDR3 is CASSLSALLYGYTF. The DNA for the CDR3 is TGTGCCAGCAGTTTGTCCGCTCTCCTCTATGGCTACACCTTC.

The sample holds many counts of this clonotype. V gene TRBV7-3 combines with J gene TRBJ2-2; D call uncertain. V was trimmed by 4 bases and J by 6 bases, leaving 12 bases between them. The CDR3 spans 14 residues. Germline loops: CDR1 SGHTA, CDR2 FQGTGA. This chain's CDR3 is CASSSSDGAGELFF. The CDR3 DNA reads TGTGCCAGCAGCTCCTCGGACGGTGCCGGGGAGCTGTTTTTT.

This clonotype has at least ten counts. The chain is built from TRBV7-3 and TRBJ2-2; tentative D call: TRBD1 (5 bases). Germline CDR1 reads SGHTA; CDR2 reads FQGTGA. V shed 2 bases and J shed 7 bases, with 11 bases lying between them. CDR3 length: 14 residues. CDR3 sequence (DNA): TGTGCCAGCAGCTTATATCAGGGCGGCGGGGAGCTGTTTTTT. Protein sequence: CASSLYQGGGELFF.

The DNA of the CDR3 is TGCAGTGCTATAGATGGGAGGTCCCCTGAAGCTTTCTTT. It encodes CSAIDGRSPEAFF. This chain uses TRBV20-1 with TRBJ1-1, with D unresolved. Germline CDR1 is DFQATT and CDR2 is SNEGSKA (reference sequence). V was clipped by 4 bases and J by 6 bases, with 15 bases between them. The CDR3 sequence is 13 residues long.